A selection of T cell receptor beta chains follows, all from one sample in a study of human T cells and chemical hapten exposure. TCRdb re-analysed the RACE reads in MiXCR, keeping a single row per CDR3 protein. The sample carries some 120,000 distinct CDR3 sequences, approximately 10% recorded once. Sequencing input: whole blood. Receptor source: a male donor in good health. Some clones in this sample may be carry-over from other donors' samples. Each CDR3 is given with its conserved first and last residue. The D gene is left open where the match is weak. Size tells how often a clone was seen (once, few, many) or the class of an expanded clone, and some rows leave it out.

V,D,J,size,CDR3,DNA
TRBV2,TRBD2,TRBJ2-1,many,CASNWAGGPNEQFF,TGTGCCAGCAATTGGGCGGGAGGGCCCAATGAGCAGTTCTTC
TRBV20-1,-,TRBJ1-1,many,CSPYTGTNTEAFF,TGCAGTCCCTACACCGGCACGAACACTGAAGCTTTCTTT
TRBV11-2,-,TRBJ2-3,many,CASSLSPSTDTQYF,TGTGCCAGCAGCTTATCCCCCTCCACAGATACGCAGTATTTT
TRBV4-1,-,TRBJ1-1,-,CASSQDTPVGNTEAFF,TGCGCCAGCAGCCAAGACACGCCGGTAGGGAACACTGAAGCTTTCTTT
TRBV12-5,-,TRBJ2-3,few,CASGTNELDTQYF,TGTGCTAGTGGAACAAACGAGTTAGATACGCAGTATTTT
TRBV4-1,-,TRBJ1-1,few,CASSQDRGDREAFF,TGCGCCAGCAGCCAAGATCGCGGGGACCGTGAAGCTTTCTTT
TRBV29-1,-,TRBJ2-1,many,CSVLRGLEQFF,TGCAGCGTTCTTCGAGGGCTGGAGCAGTTCTTC
TRBV25-1,TRBD1,TRBJ1-2,-,CASSGLQGTYGYTF,TGTGCCAGCAGTGGGTTACAGGGGACCTATGGCTACACCTTC
TRBV6-6,-,TRBJ1-1,many,CASSSFDRITEAFF,TGTGCCAGCAGTTCCTTCGACAGAATTACTGAAGCTTTCTTT
TRBV12-3/TRBV12-4,-,TRBJ2-4,-,CASTPVVGASSQYF,TGTGCCAGCACCCCAGTGGTGGGGGCCAGTTCCCAGTACTTC
TRBV5-6,TRBD1,TRBJ2-7,-,CASSLSSGTASYEQYF,TGTGCCAGCAGCCTCTCTTCCGGGACAGCCTCCTACGAGCAGTACTTC
TRBV19,TRBD1,TRBJ2-1,many,CASKAGGSYNEQFF,TGTGCCAGTAAGGCAGGGGGCTCCTACAATGAGCAGTTCTTC
TRBV27,-,TRBJ2-3,many,CASSLQTSTDTQYF,TGTGCCAGCAGTTTACAGACGAGCACAGATACGCAGTATTTT
TRBV27,TRBD1,TRBJ1-2,few,CASSRTGVGNYGYTF,TGTGCCAGCAGCCGCACAGGGGTTGGTAACTATGGCTACACCTTC
TRBV12-3/TRBV12-4,-,TRBJ2-2,-,CASRSGSVVGELFF,TGTGCCAGCAGATCCGGGTCAGTGGTCGGGGAGCTGTTTTTT
TRBV7-2,-,TRBJ2-3,-,CASSLSLRRTTSTDTQYF,TGTGCCAGCAGCTTATCCCTTAGACGGACGACTAGCACAGATACGCAGTATTTT
TRBV29-1,-,TRBJ1-1,many,CSYGGMGNTEAFF,TGCAGTTATGGGGGGATGGGGAACACTGAAGCTTTCTTT
TRBV6-5,-,TRBJ1-1,many,CASRRNTEAFF,TGTGCCAGCAGGCGAAACACTGAAGCTTTCTTT
TRBV7-2,TRBD1,TRBJ1-2,few,CASSVGQGAYGYTF,TGTGCCAGCAGCGTCGGACAGGGCGCCTATGGCTACACCTTC
TRBV27,TRBD2,TRBJ2-1,few,CASSFPPGLAGHEQFF,TGTGCCAGCAGTTTTCCACCGGGACTAGCAGGCCATGAGCAGTTCTTC
TRBV20-1,-,TRBJ2-5,few,CSARHRLLEPQETQYF,TGCAGTGCTAGACATAGGTTGCTGGAACCCCAAGAGACCCAGTACTTC
TRBV6-5,-,TRBJ2-7,few,CASRNGQSYEQYF,TGTGCCAGCAGAAATGGACAGTCCTACGAGCAGTACTTC
TRBV2,TRBD1,TRBJ1-5,few,CASSHARGPRNNQPQHF,TGTGCCAGCAGCCACGCGAGGGGGCCTCGGAACAATCAGCCCCAGCATTTT
TRBV27,TRBD1,TRBJ2-1,-,CASSLTGQGAYEQFF,TGTGCCAGCAGTTTAACAGGACAGGGGGCCTACGAGCAGTTCTTC
TRBV5-1,TRBD2,TRBJ2-1,-,CASSLGLAGFNEQFF,TGCGCCAGCAGCTTGGGTCTAGCGGGGTTCAATGAGCAGTTCTTC
TRBV7-9,TRBD1,TRBJ2-7,few,CASSLGDRSSYEQYF,TGTGCCAGCAGCTTAGGGGACAGGTCCTCCTACGAGCAGTACTTC
TRBV7-2,-,TRBJ1-1,-,CASSQGGAYTEAFF,TGTGCCAGCAGCCAAGGCGGGGCCTACACTGAAGCTTTCTTT
TRBV7-6,TRBD2,TRBJ2-7,-,CASSVASSGRTTEQYF,TGTGCCAGCAGCGTAGCCTCTAGCGGGAGAACTACCGAGCAGTACTTC
TRBV4-1,-,TRBJ2-7,-,CASSQDHPGSYEQYF,TGCGCCAGCAGCCAAGATCATCCGGGGAGTTACGAGCAGTACTTC
TRBV7-6,TRBD1,TRBJ2-7,-,CASSSRFDRGIYEQYF,TGTGCCAGCAGCTCCCGGTTTGACAGGGGGATCTACGAGCAGTACTTC
TRBV11-2,-,TRBJ2-1,many,CASSPQTDSYNEQFF,TGTGCCAGCAGCCCACAGACAGACTCCTACAATGAGCAGTTCTTC
TRBV5-6,-,TRBJ2-7,-,CASSLGSTLGPYEQYF,TGTGCCAGCAGCTTGGGGAGTACCCTTGGACCCTACGAGCAGTACTTC
TRBV7-9,-,TRBJ2-5,-,CASSPDSLQETQYF,TGTGCCAGCAGCCCGGACAGTCTCCAAGAGACCCAGTACTTC
TRBV12-3/TRBV12-4,-,TRBJ1-5,-,CASSLDRGQNNQPQHF,TGTGCCAGCAGTTTGGATCGAGGACAGAACAATCAGCCCCAGCATTTT
TRBV29-1,-,TRBJ2-2,few,CSVVGVTGELFF,TGCAGCGTTGTAGGGGTCACCGGGGAGCTGTTTTTT
TRBV4-3,TRBD2,TRBJ2-1,-,CASSQDHRGGSYNEQFF,TGCGCCAGCAGCCAAGATCATCGGGGGGGTTCCTACAATGAGCAGTTCTTC
TRBV2,-,TRBJ1-6,many,CASRLDSDSPLHF,TGTGCCAGCAGGCTCGACAGCGATTCACCCCTCCACTTT
TRBV12-3/TRBV12-4,-,TRBJ1-1,few,CASSSFIGTEAFF,TGTGCCAGCAGTTCCTTCATCGGGACTGAAGCTTTCTTT
TRBV7-2,TRBD1,TRBJ2-5,few,CASSTGTVKETQYF,TGTGCCAGCAGCACCGGGACAGTCAAAGAGACCCAGTACTTC
TRBV27,-,TRBJ2-1,few,CASSLNFYNEQFF,TGTGCCAGCAGTTTAAATTTCTACAATGAGCAGTTCTTC
TRBV6-5,-,TRBJ2-5,-,CASSPKGKTETQYF,TGTGCCAGCAGCCCCAAGGGGAAAACAGAGACCCAGTACTTC